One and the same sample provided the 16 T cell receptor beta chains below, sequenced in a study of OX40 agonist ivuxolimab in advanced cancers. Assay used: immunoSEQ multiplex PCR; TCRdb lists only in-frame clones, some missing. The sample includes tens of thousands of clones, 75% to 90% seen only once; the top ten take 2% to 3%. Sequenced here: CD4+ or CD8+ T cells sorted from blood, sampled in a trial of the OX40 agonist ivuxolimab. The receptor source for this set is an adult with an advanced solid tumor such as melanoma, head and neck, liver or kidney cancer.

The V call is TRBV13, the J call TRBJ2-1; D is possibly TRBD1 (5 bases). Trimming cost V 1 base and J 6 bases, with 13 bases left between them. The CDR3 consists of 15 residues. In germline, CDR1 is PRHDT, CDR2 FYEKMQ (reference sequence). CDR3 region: CASSLAGFLFNEQFF. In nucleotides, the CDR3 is TGTGCCAGCAGCTTAGCAGGGTTCCTTTTCAATGAGCAGTTCTTC. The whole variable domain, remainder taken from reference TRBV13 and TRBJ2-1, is AAGVIQSPRHLIKEKRETATLKCYPIPRHDTVYWYQQGPGQDPQFLISFYEKMQSDKGSIPDRFSAQQFSDYHSELNMSSLELGDSALYFCASSLAGFLFNEQFFGPGTRLTVL.

The CDR3 protein is CAWSVRAGQTEAFF. In nucleotides, the CDR3 is TGTGCCTGGAGTGTACGGGCAGGGCAAACTGAAGCTTTCTTT. This chain connects TRBV30 to TRBJ1-1; D is perhaps TRBD1 (5 bases). Germline CDR1 and CDR2: GTSNPN and SVGIG (reference sequence). V was pared by 0 bases and J by 5 bases, with 13 bases between. The CDR3 sequence is 14 residues long.

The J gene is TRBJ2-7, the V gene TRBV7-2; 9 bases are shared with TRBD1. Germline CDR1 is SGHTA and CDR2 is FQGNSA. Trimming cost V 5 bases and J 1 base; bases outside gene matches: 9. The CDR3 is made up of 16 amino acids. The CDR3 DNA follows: TGTGCCAGCAGCCGGCGGGGACAGGGTGGGTCCTACGAGCAGTACTTC. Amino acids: CASSRRGQGGSYEQYF.

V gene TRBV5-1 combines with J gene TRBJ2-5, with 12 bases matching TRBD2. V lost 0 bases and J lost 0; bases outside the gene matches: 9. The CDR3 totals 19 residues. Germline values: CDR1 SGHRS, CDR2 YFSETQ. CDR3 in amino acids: CASSLASSTSGRYQETQYF. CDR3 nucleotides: TGCGCCAGCAGCTTGGCTTCTAGCACTAGCGGGAGGTACCAAGAGACCCAGTACTTC.

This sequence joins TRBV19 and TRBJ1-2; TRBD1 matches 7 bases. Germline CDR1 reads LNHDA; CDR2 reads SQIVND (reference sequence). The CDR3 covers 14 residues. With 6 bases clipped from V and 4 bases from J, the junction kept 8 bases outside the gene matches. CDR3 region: CASSLTGAGYGYTF. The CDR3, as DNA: TGTGCCAGTAGCCTTACAGGGGCTGGCTATGGCTACACCTTC.

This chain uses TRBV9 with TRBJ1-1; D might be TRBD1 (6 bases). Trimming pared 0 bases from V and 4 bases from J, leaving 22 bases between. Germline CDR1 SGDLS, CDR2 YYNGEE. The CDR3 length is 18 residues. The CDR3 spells CASSVDGGAVSAATEAFF. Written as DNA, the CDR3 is TGTGCCAGCAGCGTAGACGGGGGGGCGGTAAGTGCCGCCACTGAAGCTTTCTTT.

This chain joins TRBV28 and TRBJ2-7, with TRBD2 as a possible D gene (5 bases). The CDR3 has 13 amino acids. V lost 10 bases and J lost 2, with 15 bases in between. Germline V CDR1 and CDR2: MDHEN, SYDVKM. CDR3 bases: TGTGCCACCAAGGACTTCTCCACCTACGAGCAGTACTTC. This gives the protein CATKDFSTYEQYF.

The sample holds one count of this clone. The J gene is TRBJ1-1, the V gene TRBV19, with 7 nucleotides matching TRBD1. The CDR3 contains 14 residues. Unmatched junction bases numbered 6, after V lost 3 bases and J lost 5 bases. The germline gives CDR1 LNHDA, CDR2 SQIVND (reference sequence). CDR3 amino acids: CASSIRGRGTEAFF. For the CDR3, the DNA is TGTGCCAGTAGTATTAGGGGGCGGGGGACTGAAGCTTTCTTT.

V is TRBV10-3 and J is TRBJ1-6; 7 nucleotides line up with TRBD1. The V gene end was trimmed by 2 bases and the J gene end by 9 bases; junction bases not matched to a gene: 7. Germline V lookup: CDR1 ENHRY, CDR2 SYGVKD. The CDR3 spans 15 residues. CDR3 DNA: TGTGCCATCAGTGAGGGACAGGCGGTGGTTTCACCCCTCCACTTT. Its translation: CAISEGQAVVSPLHF.

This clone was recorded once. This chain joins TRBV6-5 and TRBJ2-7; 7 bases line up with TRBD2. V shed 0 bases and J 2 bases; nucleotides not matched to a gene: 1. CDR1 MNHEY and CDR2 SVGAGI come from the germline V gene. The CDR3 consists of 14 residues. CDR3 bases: TGTGCCAGCAGTTACTCCGGACTAGCCTACGAGCAGTACTTC. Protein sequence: CASSYSGLAYEQYF.

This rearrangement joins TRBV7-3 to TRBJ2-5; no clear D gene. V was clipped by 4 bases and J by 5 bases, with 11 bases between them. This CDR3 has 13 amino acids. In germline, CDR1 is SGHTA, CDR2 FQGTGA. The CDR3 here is CASSSSVTETQYF. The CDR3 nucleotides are TGTGCCAGCAGCTCCTCGGTGACGGAGACCCAGTACTTC.

CDR3 in amino acids: CASSPGDYGYTF. The CDR3 DNA reads as TGTGCCAGCAGCCCGGGAGACTATGGCTACACCTTC. V is TRBV28 and J is TRBJ1-2; D not resolved. Germline V lookup: CDR1 MDHEN, CDR2 SYDVKM. Between the trimmed V and J ends, which lost 6 bases and 3 bases, there was a span of 8 bases. The CDR3 runs 12 residues.

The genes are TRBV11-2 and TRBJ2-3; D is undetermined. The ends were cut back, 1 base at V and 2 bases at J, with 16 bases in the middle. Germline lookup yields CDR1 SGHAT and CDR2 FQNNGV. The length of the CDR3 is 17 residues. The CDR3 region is CASSLGSVWRSTDTQYF. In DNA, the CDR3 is TGTGCCAGCAGCTTAGGTTCTGTATGGCGGTCCACAGATACGCAGTATTTT.

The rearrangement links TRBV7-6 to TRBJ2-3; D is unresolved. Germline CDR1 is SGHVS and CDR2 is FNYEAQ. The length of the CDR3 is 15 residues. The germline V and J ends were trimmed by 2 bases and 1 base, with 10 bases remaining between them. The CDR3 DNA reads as TGTGCCAGCAGCTTATCGACTCCCGGCACAGATACGCAGTATTTT. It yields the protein CASSLSTPGTDTQYF.

The CDR3 coding sequence is TGTGCCAGCAGCTTGTACAGTGCCTACGAGCAGTACTTC. The encoded protein is CASSLYSAYEQYF. V and J are TRBV5-4 and TRBJ2-7; D ambiguous. The CDR3 extends over 13 amino acids. Trimming left V 1 base short and J 2 bases short, with 7 bases between. The germline V gene encodes CDR1 SGHNT and CDR2 YYREEE (reference sequence).

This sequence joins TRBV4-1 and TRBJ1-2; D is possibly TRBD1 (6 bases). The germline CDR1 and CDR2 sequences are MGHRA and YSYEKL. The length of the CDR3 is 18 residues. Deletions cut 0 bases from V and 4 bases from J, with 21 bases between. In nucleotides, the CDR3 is TGCGCCAGCAGCCAAGACAGGGTGGGGGCAGGACTTCTCTATGGCTACACCTTC. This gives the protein CASSQDRVGAGLLYGYTF.